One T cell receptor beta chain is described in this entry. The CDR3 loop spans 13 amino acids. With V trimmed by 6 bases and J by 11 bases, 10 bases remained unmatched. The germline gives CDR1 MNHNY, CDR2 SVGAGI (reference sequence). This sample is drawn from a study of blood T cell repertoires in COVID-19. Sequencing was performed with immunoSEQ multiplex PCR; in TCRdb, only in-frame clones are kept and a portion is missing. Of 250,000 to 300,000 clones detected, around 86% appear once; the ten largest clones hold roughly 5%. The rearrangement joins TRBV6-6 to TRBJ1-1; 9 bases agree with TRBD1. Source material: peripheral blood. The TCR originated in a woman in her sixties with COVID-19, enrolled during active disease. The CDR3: CASRLGQGTYAFF. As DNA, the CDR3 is TGTGCCAGCAGACTCGGACAGGGGACATATGCTTTCTTT.